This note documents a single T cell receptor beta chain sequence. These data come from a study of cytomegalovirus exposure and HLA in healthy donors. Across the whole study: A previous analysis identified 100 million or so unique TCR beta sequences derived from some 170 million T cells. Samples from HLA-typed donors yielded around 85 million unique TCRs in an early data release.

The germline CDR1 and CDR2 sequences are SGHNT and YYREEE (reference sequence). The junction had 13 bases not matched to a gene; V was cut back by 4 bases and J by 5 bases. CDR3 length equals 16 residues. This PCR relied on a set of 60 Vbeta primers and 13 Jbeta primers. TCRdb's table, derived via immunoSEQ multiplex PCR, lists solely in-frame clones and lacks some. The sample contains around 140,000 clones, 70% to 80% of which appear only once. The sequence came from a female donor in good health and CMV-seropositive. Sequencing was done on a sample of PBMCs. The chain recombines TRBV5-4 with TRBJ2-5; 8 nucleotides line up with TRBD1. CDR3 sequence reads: CASSVQIPGGAETQYF. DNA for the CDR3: TGTGCCAGCAGCGTTCAGATCCCAGGGGGCGCGGAGACCCAGTACTTC.